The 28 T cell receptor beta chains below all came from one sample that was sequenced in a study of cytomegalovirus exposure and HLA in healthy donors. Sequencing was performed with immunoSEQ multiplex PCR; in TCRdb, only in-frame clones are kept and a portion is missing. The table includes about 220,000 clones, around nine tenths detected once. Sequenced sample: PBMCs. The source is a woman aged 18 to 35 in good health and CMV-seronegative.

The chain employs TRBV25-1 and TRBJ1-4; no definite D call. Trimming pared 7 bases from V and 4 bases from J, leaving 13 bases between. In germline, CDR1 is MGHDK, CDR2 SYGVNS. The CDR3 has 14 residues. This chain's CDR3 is CASTDLTGNEKLFF. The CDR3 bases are TGTGCCAGCACTGACCTTACGGGTAATGAAAAACTGTTTTTT.

The CDR3: CASSLSGGRDEQYF. The CDR3 DNA reads as TGTGCCAGCAGTCTAAGCGGGGGGCGGGACGAGCAGTACTTC. The chain recombines TRBV6-1 with TRBJ2-7; 9 nucleotides match TRBD2. CDR3 length equals 14 residues. J gave up 5 bases and V 5 bases, and 7 bases lay outside the gene matches. Looked up from germline, CDR1 is MNHNS and CDR2 is SASEGT.

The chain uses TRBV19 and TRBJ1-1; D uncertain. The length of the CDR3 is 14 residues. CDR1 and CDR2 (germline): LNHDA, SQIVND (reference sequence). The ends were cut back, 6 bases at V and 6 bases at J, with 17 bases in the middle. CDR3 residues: CASRSWAEYPEAFF. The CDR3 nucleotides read TGTGCCAGTAGGTCTTGGGCAGAATACCCTGAAGCTTTCTTT.

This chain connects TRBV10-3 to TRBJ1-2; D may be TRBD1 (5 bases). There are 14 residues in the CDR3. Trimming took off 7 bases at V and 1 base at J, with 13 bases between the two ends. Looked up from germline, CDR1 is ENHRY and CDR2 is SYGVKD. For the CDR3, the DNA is TGTGCCATCACCGGACAAGCTTTTAACTATGGCTACACCTTC. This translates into CAITGQAFNYGYTF.

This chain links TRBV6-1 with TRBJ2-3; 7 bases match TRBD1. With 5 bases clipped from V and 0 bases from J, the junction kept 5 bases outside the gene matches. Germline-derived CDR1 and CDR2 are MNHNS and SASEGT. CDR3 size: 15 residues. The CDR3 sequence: CASSPRDSSTDTQYF. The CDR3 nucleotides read TGTGCCAGCAGTCCCCGGGACAGTAGCACAGATACGCAGTATTTT.

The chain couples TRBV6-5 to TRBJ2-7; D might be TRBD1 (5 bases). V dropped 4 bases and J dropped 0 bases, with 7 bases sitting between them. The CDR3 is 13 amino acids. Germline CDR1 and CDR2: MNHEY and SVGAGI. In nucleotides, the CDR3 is TGTGCCAGCAGTTCAGGGTTCTCCTACGAGCAGTACTTC. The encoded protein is CASSSGFSYEQYF.

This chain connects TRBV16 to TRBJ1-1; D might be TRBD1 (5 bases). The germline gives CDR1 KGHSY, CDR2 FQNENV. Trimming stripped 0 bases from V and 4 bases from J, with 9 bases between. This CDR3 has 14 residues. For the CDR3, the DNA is TGTGCCAGCAGCCAATCGGCAGGGATCACTGAAGCTTTCTTT. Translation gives CASSQSAGITEAFF. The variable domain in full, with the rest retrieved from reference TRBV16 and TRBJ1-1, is GEEVAQTPKHLVRGEGQKAKLYCAPIKGHSYVFWYQQVLKNEFKFLISFQNENVFDETGMPKERFSAKCLPNSPCSLEIQATKLEDSAVYFCASSQSAGITEAFFGQGTRLTVV.

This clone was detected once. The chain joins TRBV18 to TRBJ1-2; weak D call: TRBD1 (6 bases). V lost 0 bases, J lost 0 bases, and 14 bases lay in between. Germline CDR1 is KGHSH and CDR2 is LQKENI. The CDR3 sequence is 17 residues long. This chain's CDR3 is CASSPPAGESANYGYTF. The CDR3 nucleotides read TGTGCCAGCTCACCACCCGCAGGGGAGAGTGCTAACTATGGCTACACCTTC.

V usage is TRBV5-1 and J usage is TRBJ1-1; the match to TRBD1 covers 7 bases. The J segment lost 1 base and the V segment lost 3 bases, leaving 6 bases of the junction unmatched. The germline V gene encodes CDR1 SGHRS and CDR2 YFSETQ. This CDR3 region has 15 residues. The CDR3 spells CASSSLRDRNTEAFF. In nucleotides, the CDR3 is TGCGCCAGCAGCTCGCTGAGGGACAGGAACACTGAAGCTTTCTTT.

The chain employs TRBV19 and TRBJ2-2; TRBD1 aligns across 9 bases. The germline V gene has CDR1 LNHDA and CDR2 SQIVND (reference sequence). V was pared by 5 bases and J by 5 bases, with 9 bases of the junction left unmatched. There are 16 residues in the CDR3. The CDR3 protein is CASSSPGQGGTGELFF. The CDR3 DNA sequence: TGTGCCAGTAGTTCCCCGGGACAGGGAGGAACCGGGGAGCTGTTTTTT.

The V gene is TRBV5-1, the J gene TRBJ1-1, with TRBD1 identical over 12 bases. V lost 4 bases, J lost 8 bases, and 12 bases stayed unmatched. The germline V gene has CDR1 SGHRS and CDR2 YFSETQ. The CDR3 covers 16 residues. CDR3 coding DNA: TGCGCCAGCAGCCCAATGGCCGGGACAGGGGGCGCGGAAGCTTTCTTT. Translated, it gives CASSPMAGTGGAEAFF. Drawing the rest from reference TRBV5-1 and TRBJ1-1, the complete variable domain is KAGVTQTPRYLIKTRGQQVTLSCSPISGHRSVSWYQQTPGQGLQFLFEYFSETQRNKGNFPGRFSGRQFSNSRSEMNVSTLELGDSALYLCASSPMAGTGGAEAFFGQGTRLTVV.

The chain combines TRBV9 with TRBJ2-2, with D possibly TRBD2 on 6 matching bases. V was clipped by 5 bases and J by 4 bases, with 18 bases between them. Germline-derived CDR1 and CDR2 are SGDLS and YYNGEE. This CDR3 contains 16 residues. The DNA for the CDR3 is TGTGCCAGCAGGGAGGGGTGGGGACTCGGCACCGGGGAGCTGTTTTTT. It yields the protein CASREGWGLGTGELFF.

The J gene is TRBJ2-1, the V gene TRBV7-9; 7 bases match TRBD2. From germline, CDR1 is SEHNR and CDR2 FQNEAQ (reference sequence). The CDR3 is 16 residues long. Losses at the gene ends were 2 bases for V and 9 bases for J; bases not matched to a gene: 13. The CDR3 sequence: CASSLRGGPGSAEQFF. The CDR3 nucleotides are TGTGCCAGCAGCTTAAGGGGAGGGCCCGGGAGTGCTGAGCAGTTCTTC. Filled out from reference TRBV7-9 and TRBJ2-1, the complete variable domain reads DTGVSQNPRHKITKRGQNVTFRCDPISEHNRLYWYRQTLGQGPEFLTYFQNEAQLEKSRLLSDRFSAERPKGSFSTLEIQRTEQGDSAMYLCASSLRGGPGSAEQFFGPGTRLTVL.

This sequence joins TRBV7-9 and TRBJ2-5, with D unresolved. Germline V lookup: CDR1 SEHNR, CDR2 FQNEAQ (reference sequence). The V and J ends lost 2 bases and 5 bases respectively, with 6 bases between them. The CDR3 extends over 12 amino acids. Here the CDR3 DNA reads TGTGCCAGCAGCTTACCCAGGGAGACCCAGTACTTC. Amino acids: CASSLPRETQYF.

CDR3: CASSIYGTGLMPSGRARSYEQYF. The DNA of the CDR3 is TGTGCCAGTAGTATTTACGGGACAGGGTTGATGCCTAGCGGGAGGGCGCGGAGCTACGAGCAGTACTTC. The J gene is TRBJ2-7, the V gene TRBV19; 12 positions agree with TRBD2. The trim removed 3 bases at V and 3 bases at J, leaving 27 bases unmatched. The germline CDR1 and CDR2 sequences are LNHDA and SQIVND (reference sequence). There are 23 residues in the CDR3.

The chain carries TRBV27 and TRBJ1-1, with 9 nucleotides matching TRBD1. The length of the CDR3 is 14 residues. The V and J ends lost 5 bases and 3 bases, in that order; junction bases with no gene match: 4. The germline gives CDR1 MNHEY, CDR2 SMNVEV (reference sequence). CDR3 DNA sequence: TGTGCCAGCAGTCGACAGGGGGGGTACACTGAAGCTTTCTTT. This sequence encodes CASSRQGGYTEAFF.

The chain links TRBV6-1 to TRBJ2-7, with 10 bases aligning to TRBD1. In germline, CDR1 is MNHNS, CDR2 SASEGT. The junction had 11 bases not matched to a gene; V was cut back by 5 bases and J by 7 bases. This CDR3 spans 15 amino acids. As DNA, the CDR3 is TGTGCCAGCAGTTTGATACCGGGACAGGGGAGTGAGCAGTACTTC. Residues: CASSLIPGQGSEQYF.

CDR3: CASSRTGGLAGELFF. The CDR3, as DNA: TGTGCCAGCAGCCGGACAGGGGGGTTAGCCGGGGAGCTGTTTTTT. The chain has TRBV9 and TRBJ2-2, with 10 nucleotides matching TRBD1. J was trimmed by 6 bases and V by 4 bases; bases with no gene match: 6. The CDR3 contains 15 residues. Germline values: CDR1 SGDLS, CDR2 YYNGEE.

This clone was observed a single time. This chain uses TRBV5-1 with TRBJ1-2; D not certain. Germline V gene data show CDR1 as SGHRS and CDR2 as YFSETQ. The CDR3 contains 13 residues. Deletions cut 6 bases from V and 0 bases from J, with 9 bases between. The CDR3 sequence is CASKPLSNYGYTF. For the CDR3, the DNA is TGCGCCAGCAAACCACTTTCTAACTATGGCTACACCTTC.

CDR3 amino acids: CASSLGQEAFF. CDR3 DNA sequence: TGCGCCAGCAGCTTGGGGCAGGAAGCTTTCTTT. The chain employs TRBV5-1 and TRBJ1-1, with D uncertain. The germline gives CDR1 SGHRS, CDR2 YFSETQ. V gave up 0 bases and J gave up 8 bases, with 5 bases separating them. The CDR3 is 11 amino acids.

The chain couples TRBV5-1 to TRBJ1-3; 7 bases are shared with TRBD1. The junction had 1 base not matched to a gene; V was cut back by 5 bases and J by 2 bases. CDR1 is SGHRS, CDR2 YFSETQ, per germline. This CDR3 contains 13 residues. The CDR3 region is CASRGTAGNTIYF. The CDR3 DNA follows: TGCGCCAGCAGGGGGACAGCTGGAAACACCATATATTTT. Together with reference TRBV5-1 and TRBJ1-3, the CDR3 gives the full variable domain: KAGVTQTPRYLIKTRGQQVTLSCSPISGHRSVSWYQQTPGQGLQFLFEYFSETQRNKGNFPGRFSGRQFSNSRSEMNVSTLELGDSALYLCASRGTAGNTIYFGEGSWLTVV.

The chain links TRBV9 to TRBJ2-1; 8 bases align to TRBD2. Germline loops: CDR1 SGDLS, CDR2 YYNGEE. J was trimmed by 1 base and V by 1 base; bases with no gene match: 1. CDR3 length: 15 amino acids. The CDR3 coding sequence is TGTGCCAGCAGCGTAAGCGGGGGTTCCTACAATGAGCAGTTCTTC. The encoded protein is CASSVSGGSYNEQFF.

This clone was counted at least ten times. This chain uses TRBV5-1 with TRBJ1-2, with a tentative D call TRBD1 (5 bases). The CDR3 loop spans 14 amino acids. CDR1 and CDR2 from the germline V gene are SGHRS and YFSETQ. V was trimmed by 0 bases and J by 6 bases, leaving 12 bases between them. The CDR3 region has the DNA TGCGCCAGCAGCTTGGCCATGGGGGAGGATGGCTACACCTTC. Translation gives CASSLAMGEDGYTF.

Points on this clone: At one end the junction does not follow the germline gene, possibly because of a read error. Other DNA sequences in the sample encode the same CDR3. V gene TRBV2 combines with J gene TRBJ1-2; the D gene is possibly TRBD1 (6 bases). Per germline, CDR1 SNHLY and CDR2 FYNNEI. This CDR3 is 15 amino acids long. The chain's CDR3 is CASSEYRSKGDGYTF. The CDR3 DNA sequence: TGCGCCAGCAGTGAATATCGGTCCAAGGGGGATGGCTACACCTTC.

As DNA, the CDR3 is TGTGCCTGGAGTGTACTGGTCGAGCAGTACTTC. Its translation is CAWSVLVEQYF. This chain uses TRBV30 with TRBJ2-7, with no clear D. Germline CDR1 and CDR2: GTSNPN and SVGIG (reference sequence). The CDR3 sequence is 11 residues long. V gave up 0 bases and J gave up 6 bases, with 6 bases separating them.

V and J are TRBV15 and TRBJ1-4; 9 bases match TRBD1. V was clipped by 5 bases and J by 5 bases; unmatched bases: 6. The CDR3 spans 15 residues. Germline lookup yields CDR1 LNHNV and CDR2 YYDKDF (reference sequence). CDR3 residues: CATSPRDRENEKLFF. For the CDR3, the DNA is TGTGCCACCAGCCCTCGGGACAGGGAAAATGAAAAACTGTTTTTT.

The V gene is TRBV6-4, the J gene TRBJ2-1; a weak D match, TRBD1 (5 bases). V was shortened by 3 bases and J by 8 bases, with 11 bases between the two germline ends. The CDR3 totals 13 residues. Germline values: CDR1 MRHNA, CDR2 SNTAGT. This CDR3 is CASSEEGADEQFF. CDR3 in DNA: TGTGCCAGCAGTGAAGAAGGGGCGGATGAGCAGTTCTTC.

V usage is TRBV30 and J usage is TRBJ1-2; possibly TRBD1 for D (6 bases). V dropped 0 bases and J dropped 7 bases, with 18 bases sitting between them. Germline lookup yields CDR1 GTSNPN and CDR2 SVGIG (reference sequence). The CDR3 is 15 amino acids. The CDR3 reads CAWSVLGGADGGYTF. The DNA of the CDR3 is TGTGCCTGGAGTGTACTTGGGGGGGCCGATGGTGGCTACACCTTC.